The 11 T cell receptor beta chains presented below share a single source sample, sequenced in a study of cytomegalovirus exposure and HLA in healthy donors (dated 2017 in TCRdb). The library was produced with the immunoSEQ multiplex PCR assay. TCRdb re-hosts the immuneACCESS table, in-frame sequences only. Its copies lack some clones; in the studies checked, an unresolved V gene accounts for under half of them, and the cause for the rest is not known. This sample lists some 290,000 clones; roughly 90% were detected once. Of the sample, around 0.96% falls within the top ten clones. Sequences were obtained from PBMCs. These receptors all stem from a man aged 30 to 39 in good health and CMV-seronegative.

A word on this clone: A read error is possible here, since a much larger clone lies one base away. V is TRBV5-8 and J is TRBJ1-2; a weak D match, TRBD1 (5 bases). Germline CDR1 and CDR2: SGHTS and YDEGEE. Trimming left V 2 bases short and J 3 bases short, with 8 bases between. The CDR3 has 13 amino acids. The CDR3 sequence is CASSFQGHYGYTF. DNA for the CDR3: TGTGCCAGCAGCTTCCAGGGTCACTATGGCTACACCTTC.

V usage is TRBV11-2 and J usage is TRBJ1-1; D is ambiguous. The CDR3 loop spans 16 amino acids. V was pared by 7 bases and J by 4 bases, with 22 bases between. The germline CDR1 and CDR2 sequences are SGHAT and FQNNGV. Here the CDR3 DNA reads TGTGCCAGCACCCGAACCGGTCCGGTCGAGGGCACTGAAGCTTTCTTT. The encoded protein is CASTRTGPVEGTEAFF.

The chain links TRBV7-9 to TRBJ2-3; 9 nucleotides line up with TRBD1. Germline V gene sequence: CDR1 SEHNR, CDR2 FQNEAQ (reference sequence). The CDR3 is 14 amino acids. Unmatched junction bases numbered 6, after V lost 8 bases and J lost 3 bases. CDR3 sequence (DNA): TGTGCCAGCGATGAAGGACAGGGGACAGATACGCAGTATTTT. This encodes CASDEGQGTDTQYF.

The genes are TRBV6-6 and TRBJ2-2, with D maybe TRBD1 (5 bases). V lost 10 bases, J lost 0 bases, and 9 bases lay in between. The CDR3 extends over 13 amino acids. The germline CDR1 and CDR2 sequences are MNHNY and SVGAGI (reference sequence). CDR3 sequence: CANRQTNTGELFF. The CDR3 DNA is TGTGCCAACCGACAGACGAACACCGGGGAGCTGTTTTTT.

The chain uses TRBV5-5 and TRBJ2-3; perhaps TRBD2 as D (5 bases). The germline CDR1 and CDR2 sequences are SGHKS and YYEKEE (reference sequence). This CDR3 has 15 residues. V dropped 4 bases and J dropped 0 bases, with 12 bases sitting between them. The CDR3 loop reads CASSLDSTSTDTQYF. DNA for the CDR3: TGTGCCAGCAGCCTGGACTCAACTAGCACAGATACGCAGTATTTT.

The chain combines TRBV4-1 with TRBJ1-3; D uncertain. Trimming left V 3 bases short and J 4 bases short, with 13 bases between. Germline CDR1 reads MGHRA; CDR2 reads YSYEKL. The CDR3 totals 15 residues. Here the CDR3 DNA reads TGCGCCAGCAGCCAGCCACTTAACAGCGGAAACACCATATATTTT. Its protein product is CASSQPLNSGNTIYF.

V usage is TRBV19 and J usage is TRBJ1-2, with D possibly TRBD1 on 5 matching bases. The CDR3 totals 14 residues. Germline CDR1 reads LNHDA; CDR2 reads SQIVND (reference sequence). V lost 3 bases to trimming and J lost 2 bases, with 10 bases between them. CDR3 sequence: CASSIAPGNYGYTF. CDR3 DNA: TGTGCCAGTAGTATTGCCCCAGGGAACTATGGCTACACCTTC.

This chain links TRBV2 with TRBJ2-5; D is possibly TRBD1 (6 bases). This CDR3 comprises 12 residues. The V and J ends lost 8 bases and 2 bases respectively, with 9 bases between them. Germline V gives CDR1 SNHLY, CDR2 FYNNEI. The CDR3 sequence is CASGQRQETQYF. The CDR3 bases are TGTGCCAGCGGACAGAGACAAGAGACCCAGTACTTC. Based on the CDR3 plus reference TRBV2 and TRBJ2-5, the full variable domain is EPEVTQTPSHQVTQMGQEVILRCVPISNHLYFYWYRQILGQKVEFLVSFYNNEISEKSEIFDDQFSVERPDGSNFTLKIRSTKLEDSAMYFCASGQRQETQYFGPGTRLLVL.

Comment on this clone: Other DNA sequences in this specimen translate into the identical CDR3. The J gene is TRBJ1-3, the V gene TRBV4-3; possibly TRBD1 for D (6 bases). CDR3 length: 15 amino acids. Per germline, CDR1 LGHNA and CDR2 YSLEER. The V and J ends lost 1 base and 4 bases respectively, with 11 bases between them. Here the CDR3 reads CASSQGTGSGNTIYF. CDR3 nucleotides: TGCGCCAGCAGCCAAGGTACAGGGTCCGGAAACACCATATATTTT.

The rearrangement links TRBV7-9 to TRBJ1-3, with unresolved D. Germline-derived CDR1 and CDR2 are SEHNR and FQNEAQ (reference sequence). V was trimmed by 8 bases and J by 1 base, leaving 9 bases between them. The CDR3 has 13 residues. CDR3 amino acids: CASRGESGNTIYF. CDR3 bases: TGTGCCAGCCGAGGAGAGTCTGGAAACACCATATATTTT.

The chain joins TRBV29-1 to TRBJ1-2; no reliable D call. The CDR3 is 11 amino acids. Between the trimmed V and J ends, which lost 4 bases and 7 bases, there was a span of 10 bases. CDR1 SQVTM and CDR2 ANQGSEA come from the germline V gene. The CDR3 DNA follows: TGCAGCGTTGGTCATCTCGGTGGCTACACCTTC. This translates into CSVGHLGGYTF.